Following are 2 T cell receptor beta chains from one sample sequenced in a study of blood T cell repertoires in COVID-19. Profiled with immunoSEQ multiplex PCR; TCRdb holds only in-frame clones, not every one. The sample includes 190,000 or so clones, around 84% of them seen just once. The sample taken for sequencing was peripheral blood. Receptor source: a man between 40 and 49 years old with active or convalescent COVID-19.

The rearrangement uses TRBV7-8 and TRBJ2-3; D is uncertain. The CDR3 covers 12 residues. V gave up 5 bases and J gave up 5 bases, with 8 bases separating them. Germline-derived CDR1 and CDR2 are SGHVS and FQNEAQ. The CDR3 bases are TGTGCCAGCAGCCACCCTAGAGATACGCAGTATTTT. Translating it yields CASSHPRDTQYF.

V is TRBV2 and J is TRBJ1-1; the D is unclear. This CDR3 contains 13 residues. Trimming shortened V by 4 bases and J by 4 bases, and 10 bases separated the two germline ends. Germline lookup yields CDR1 SNHLY and CDR2 FYNNEI. CDR3 amino acids: CASSVTAITEAFF. The CDR3 bases are TGTGCCAGCAGTGTCACAGCTATCACTGAAGCTTTCTTT.